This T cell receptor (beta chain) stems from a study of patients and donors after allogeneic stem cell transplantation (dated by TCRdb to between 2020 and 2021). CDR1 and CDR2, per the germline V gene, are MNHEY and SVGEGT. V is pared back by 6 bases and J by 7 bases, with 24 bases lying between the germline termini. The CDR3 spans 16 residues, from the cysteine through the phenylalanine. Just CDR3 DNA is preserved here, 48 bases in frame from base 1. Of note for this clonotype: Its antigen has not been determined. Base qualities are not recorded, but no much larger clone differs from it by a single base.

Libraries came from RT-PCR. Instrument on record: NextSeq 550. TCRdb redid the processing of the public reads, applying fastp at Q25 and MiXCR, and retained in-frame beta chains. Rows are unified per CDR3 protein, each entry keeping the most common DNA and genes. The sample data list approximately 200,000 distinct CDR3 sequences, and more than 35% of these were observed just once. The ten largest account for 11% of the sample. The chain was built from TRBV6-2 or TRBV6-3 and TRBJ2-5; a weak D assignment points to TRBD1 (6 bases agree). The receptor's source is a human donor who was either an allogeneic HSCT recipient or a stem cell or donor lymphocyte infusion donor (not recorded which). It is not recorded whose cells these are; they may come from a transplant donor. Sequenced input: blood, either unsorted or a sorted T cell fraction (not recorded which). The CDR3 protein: CASSSSGTTLFSTQYF. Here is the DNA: TGTGCCAGCAGCTCCTCCGGGACAACCCTATTTTCGACCCAGTACTTC.